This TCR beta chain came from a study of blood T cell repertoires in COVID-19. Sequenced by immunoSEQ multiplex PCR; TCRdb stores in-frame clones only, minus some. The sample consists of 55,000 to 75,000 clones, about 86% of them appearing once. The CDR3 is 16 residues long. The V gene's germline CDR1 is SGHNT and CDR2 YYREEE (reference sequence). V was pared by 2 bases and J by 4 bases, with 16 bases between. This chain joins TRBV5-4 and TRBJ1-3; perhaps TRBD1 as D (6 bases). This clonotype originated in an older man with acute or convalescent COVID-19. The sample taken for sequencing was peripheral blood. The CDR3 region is CASSFRSGARGNTIYF. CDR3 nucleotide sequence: TGTGCCAGCAGCTTTCGTTCAGGGGCTCGCGGAAACACCATATATTTT.